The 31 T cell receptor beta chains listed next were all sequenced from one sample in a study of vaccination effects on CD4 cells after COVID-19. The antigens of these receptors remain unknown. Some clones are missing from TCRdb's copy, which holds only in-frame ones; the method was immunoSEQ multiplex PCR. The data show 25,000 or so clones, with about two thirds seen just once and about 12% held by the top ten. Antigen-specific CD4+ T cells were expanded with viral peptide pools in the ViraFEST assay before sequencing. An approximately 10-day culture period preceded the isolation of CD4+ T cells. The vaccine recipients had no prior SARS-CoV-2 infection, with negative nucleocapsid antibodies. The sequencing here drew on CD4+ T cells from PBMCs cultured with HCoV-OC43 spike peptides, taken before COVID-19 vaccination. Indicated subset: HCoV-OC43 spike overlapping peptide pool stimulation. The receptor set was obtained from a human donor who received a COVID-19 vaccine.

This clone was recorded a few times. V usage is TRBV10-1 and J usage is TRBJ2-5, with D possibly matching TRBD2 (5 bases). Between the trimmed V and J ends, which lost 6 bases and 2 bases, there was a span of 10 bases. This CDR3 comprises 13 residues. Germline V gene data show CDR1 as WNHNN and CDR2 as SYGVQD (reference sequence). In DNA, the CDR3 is TGCGCCAGCAGCATGACTATACAAGAGACCCAGTACTTC. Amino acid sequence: CASSMTIQETQYF.

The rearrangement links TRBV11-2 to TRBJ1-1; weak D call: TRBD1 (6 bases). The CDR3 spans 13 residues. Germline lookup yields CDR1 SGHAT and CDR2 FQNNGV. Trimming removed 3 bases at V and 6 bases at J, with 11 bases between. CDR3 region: CASSFTGNPEAFF. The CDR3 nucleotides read TGTGCCAGCAGCTTCACAGGGAATCCTGAAGCTTTCTTT.

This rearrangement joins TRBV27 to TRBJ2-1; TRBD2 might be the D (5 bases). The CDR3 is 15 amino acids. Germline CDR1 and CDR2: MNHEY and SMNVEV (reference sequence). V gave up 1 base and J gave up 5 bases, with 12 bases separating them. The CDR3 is CASSLFAGPHNEQFF. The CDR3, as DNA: TGTGCCAGCAGTTTATTTGCGGGTCCCCACAATGAGCAGTTCTTC.

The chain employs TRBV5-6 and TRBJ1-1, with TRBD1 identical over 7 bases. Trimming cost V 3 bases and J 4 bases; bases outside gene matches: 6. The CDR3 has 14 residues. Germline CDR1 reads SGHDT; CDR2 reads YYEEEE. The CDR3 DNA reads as TGTGCCAGCAGCTCTGACAGGGAGGCCACTGAAGCTTTCTTT. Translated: CASSSDREATEAFF.

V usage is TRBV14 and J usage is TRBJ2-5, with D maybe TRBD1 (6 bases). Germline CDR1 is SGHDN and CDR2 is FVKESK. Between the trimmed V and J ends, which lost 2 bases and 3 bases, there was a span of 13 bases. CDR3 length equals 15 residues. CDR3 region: CASSQPGGREETQYF. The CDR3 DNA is TGTGCCAGCAGCCAACCTGGGGGCAGGGAAGAGACCCAGTACTTC.

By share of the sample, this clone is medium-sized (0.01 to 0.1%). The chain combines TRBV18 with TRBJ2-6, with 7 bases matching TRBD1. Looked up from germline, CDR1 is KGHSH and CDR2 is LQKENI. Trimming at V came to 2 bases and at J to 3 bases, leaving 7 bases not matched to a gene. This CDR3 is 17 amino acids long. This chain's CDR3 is CASSPRRQGGGANVLTF. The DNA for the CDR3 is TGTGCCAGCTCACCAAGAAGACAGGGTGGTGGGGCCAACGTCCTGACTTTC.

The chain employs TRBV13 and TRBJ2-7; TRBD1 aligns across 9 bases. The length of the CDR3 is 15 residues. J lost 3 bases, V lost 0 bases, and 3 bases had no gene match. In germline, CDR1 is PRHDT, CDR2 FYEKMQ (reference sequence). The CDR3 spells CASSLGPGQGYEQYF. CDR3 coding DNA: TGTGCCAGCAGCTTAGGCCCGGGACAGGGCTACGAGCAGTACTTC.

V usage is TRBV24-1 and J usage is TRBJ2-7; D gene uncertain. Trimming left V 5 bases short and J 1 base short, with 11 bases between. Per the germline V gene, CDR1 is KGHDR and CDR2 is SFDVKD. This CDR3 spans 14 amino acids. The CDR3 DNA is TGTGCCACCAGTGTGTCCGGCGGTTCCTACGAGCAGTACTTC. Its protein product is CATSVSGGSYEQYF.

CDR3 coding DNA: TGTGCCAGCTCACCCTCGATCACAGATACGCAGTATTTT. The encoded protein is CASSPSITDTQYF. This chain uses TRBV18 with TRBJ2-3; D call uncertain. This CDR3 has 13 residues. The V end lost 3 bases, the J end lost 2 bases, and 6 bases lay between the germline ends. Germline values: CDR1 KGHSH, CDR2 LQKENI.

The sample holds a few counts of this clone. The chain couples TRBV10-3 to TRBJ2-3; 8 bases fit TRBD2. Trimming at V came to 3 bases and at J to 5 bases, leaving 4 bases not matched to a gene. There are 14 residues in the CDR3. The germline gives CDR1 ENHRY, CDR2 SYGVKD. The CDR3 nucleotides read TGTGCCATCAGTGACAGCGGGGGTGAAGATACGCAGTATTTT. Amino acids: CAISDSGGEDTQYF.

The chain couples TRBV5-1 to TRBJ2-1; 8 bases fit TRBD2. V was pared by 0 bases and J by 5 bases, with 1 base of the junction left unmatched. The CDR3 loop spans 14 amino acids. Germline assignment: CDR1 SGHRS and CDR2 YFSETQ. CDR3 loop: CASSLGTSNNEQFF. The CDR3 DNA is TGCGCCAGCAGCTTGGGGACTAGCAACAATGAGCAGTTCTTC.

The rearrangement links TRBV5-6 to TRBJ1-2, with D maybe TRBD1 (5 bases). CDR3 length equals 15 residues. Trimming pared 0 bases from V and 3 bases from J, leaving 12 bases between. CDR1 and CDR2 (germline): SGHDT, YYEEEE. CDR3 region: CASSLVGSTDYGYTF. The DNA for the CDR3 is TGTGCCAGCAGCTTGGTGGGGTCGACAGACTATGGCTACACCTTC. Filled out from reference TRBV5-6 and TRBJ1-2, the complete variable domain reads DAGVTQSPTHLIKTRGQQVTLRCSPKSGHDTVSWYQQALGQGPQFIFQYYEEEERQRGNFPDRFSGHQFPNYSSELNVNALLLGDSALYLCASSLVGSTDYGYTFGSGTRLTVV.

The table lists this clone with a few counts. As DNA, the CDR3 is TGTGCCAGCAGCTTAGGCCTCACAGATACGCAGTATTTT. Amino acid sequence: CASSLGLTDTQYF. This chain connects TRBV11-3 to TRBJ2-3; D not resolved. Germline-derived CDR1 and CDR2 are SGHNT and YENEEA. V lost 1 base to trimming and J lost 2 bases, with 4 bases between them. The length of the CDR3 is 13 residues.

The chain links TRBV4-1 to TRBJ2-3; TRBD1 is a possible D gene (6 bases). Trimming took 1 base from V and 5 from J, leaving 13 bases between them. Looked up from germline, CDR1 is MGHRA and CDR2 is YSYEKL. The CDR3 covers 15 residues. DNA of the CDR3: TGCGCCAGCAGCCAAGTGGCAGGGGTTGGAGATACGCAGTATTTT. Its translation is CASSQVAGVGDTQYF.

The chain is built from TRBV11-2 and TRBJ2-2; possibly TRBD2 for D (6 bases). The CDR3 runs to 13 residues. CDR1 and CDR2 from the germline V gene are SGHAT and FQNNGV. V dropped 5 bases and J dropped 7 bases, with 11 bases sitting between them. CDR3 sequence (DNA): TGTGCCAGCAGCCGGGACGGGGGCGGGGAGCTGTTTTTT. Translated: CASSRDGGGELFF.

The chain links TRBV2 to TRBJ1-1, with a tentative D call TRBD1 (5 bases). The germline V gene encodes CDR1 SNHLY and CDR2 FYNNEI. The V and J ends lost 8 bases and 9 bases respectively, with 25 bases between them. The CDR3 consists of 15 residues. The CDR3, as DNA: TGTGCCAGCCGCAACCCCCCCAGGGAAGAGAGCCAAGCTTTCTTT. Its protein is CASRNPPREESQAFF.

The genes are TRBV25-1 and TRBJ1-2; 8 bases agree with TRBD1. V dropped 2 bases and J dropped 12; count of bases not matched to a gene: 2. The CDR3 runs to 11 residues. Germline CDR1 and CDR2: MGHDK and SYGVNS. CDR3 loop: CASSEQGQDTF. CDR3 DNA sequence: TGTGCCAGCAGTGAACAGGGACAGGACACCTTC.

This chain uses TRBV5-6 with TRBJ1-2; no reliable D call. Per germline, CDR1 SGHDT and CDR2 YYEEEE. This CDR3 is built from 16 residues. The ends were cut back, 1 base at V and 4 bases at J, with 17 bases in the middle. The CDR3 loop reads CASSLFSLKRFYGYTF. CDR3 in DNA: TGTGCCAGCAGCTTGTTTTCCCTTAAAAGGTTCTATGGCTACACCTTC.

The CDR3 DNA reads TGTGCCAGCAGTGAGAGCGGGTTGAGCTACGAGCAGTACTTC. Its translation: CASSESGLSYEQYF. The chain carries TRBV6-1 and TRBJ2-7; D is perhaps TRBD2 (6 bases). This CDR3 spans 14 amino acids. Trimming shortened V by 3 bases and J by 3 bases, and 12 bases separated the two germline ends. Germline loops: CDR1 MNHNS, CDR2 SASEGT.

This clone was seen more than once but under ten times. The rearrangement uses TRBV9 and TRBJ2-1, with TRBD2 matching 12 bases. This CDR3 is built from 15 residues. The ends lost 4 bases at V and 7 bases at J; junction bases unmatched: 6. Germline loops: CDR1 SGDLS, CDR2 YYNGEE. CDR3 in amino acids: CASSLRLAGENEQFF. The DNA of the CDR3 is TGTGCCAGCAGCCTCAGACTAGCGGGAGAGAATGAGCAGTTCTTC.

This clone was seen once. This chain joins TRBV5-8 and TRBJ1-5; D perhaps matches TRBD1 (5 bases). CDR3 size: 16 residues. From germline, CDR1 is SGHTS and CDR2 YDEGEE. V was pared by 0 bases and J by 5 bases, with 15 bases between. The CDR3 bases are TGTGCCAGCAGCTTGGGGGCGGGGCATGGAGATCAGCCCCAGCATTTT. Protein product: CASSLGAGHGDQPQHF.

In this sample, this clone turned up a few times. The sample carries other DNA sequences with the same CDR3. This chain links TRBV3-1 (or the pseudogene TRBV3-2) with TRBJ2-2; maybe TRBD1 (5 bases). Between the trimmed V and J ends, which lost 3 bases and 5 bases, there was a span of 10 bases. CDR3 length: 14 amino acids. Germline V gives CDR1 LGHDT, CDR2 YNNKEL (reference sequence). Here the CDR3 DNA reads TGTGCCAGCAGCCAGGACCAGGGAACCGGGGAGCTGTTTTTT. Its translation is CASSQDQGTGELFF.

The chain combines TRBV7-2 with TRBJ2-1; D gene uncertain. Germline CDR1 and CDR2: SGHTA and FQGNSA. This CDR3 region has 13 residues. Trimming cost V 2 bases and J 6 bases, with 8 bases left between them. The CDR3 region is CASSLIMGNEQFF. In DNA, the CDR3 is TGTGCCAGCAGCTTAATCATGGGCAATGAGCAGTTCTTC.

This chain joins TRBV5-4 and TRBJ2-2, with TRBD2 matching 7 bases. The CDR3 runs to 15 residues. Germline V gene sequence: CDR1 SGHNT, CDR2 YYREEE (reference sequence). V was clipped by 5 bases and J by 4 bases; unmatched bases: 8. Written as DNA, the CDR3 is TGTGCCAGCAGGTCCGGGACTACCTCCACCGGGGAGCTGTTTTTT. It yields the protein CASRSGTTSTGELFF. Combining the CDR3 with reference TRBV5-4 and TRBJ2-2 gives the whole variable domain ETGVTQSPTHLIKTRGQQVTLRCSSQSGHNTVSWYQQALGQGPQFIFQYYREEENGRGNFPPRFSGLQFPNYSSELNVNALELDDSALYLCASRSGTTSTGELFFGEGSRLTVL.

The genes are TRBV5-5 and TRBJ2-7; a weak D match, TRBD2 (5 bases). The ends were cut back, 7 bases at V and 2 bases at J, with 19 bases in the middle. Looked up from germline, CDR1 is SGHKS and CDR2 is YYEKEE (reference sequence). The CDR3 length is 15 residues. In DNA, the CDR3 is TGTGCCAGCGCCCAACGACCCGGGGAAACCTACGAGCAGTACTTC. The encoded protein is CASAQRPGETYEQYF.

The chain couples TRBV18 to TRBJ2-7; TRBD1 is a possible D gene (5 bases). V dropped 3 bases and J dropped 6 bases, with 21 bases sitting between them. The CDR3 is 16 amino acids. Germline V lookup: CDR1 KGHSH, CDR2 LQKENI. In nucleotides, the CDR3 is TGTGCCAGCTCACCTGTGGCCACAGGTGGAATGAGCGAGCAGTACTTC. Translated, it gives CASSPVATGGMSEQYF.

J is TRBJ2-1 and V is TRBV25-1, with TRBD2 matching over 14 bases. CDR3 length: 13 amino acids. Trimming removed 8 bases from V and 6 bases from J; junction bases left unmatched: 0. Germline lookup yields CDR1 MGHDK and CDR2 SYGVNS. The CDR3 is CASGLAGGNEQFF. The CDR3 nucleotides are TGTGCCAGCGGACTAGCGGGAGGCAATGAGCAGTTCTTC.

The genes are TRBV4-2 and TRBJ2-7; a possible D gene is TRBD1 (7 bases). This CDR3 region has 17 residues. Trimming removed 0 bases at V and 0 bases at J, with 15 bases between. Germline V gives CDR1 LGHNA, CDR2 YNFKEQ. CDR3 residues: CASSQDKGTAGSYEQYF. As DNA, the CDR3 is TGTGCCAGCAGCCAAGACAAGGGGACAGCGGGCTCCTACGAGCAGTACTTC.

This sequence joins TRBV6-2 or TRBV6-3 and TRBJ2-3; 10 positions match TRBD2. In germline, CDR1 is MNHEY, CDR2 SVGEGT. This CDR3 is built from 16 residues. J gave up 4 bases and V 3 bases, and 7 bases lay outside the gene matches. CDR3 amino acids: CASSYRRAGGPDTQYF. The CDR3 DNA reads TGTGCCAGCAGTTATAGAAGAGCGGGAGGGCCAGATACGCAGTATTTT.

DNA of the CDR3: TGCAGTGCTAGTCGTACGCTTTCTAGCACAGATACGCAGTATTTT. Translation: CSASRTLSSTDTQYF. This rearrangement joins TRBV20-1 to TRBJ2-3; D is ambiguous. Germline assignment: CDR1 DFQATT and CDR2 SNEGSKA (reference sequence). This CDR3 spans 15 amino acids. V was clipped by 3 bases and J by 0 bases, with 13 bases between them.

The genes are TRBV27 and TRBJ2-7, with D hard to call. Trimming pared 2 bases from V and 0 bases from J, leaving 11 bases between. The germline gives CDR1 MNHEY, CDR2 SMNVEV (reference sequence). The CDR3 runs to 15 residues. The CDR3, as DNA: TGTGCCAGCAGTTTAGTGGCTACCCTCTCCTACGAGCAGTACTTC. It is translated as CASSLVATLSYEQYF.